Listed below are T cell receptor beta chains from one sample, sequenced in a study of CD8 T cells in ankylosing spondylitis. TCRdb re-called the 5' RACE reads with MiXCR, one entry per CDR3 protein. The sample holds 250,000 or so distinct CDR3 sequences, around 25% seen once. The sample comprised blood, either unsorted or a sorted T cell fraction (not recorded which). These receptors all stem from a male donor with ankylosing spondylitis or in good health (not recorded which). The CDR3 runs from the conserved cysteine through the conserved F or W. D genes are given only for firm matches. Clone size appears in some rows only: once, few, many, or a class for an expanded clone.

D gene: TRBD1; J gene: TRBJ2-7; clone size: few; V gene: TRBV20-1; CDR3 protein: CSAPRGQSPYEQYF; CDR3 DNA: TGCAGTGCTCCTCGGGGACAGTCGCCCTACGAGCAGTACTTC
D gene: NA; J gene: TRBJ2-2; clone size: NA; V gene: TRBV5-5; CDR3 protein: CASSLDHPGELFF; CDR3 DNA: TGTGCCAGCAGCTTGGATCATCCCGGGGAGCTGTTTTTT
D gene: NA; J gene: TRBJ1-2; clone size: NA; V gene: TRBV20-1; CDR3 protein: CSARDQSKNYGYTF; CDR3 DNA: TGCAGTGCTAGAGATCAGTCGAAGAACTATGGCTACACCTTC
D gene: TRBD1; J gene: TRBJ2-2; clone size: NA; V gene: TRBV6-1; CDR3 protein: CATTGISSGELFF; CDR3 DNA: TGTGCCACGACAGGGATATCGTCCGGGGAGCTGTTTTTT
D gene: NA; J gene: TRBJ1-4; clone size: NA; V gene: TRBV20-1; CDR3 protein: CSAPMARANEKLFF; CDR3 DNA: TGCAGTGCCCCGATGGCGCGGGCTAATGAAAAACTGTTTTTT
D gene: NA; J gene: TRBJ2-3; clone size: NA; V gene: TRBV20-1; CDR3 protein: CSASRGQGFPDTQYF; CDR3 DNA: TGCAGTGCGAGCCGGGGACAAGGCTTCCCAGATACGCAGTATTTT
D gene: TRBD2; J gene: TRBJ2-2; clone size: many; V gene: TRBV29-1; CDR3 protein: CSVGLAGTGELFF; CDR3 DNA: TGCAGCGTTGGGCTAGCGGGGACCGGGGAGCTGTTTTTT
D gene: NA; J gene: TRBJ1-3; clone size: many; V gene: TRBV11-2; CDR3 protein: CASSIKGLRGNTIYF; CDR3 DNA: TGTGCCAGCAGTATCAAGGGCCTTCGGGGAAACACCATATATTTT
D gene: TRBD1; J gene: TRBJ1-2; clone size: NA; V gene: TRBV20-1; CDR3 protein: CSAFTGDGGYTF; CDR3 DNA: TGCAGTGCGTTCACAGGGGATGGCGGCTACACCTTC
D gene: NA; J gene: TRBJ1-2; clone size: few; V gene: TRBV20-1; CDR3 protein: CSARVGGYGYTF; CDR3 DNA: TGCAGTGCTAGAGTCGGGGGCTATGGCTACACCTTC
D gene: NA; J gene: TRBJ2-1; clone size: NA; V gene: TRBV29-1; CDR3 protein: CSGGGGTYYNEQFF; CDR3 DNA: TGCAGCGGGGGGGGCGGGACATACTACAATGAGCAGTTCTTC